Following are 29 T cell receptor beta chains from one sample sequenced in a study of human T cells and chemical hapten exposure. Time point reported: pre-sensitization, week 0. As to treatment: therapeutic diphenylcyclopropenone sensitization with weekly scalp DPC. TCRdb passed the RACE reads through MiXCR, listing each CDR3 protein once. The sample contains about 68,000 distinct CDR3 sequences, over 9.5% of which appear only once. This specimen consisted of whole blood, obtained in connection with sensitization to the hapten diphenylcyclopropenone (DPC). These receptors were collected from a woman aged 45-60 years with alopecia areata. Some clones in this sample may be carry-over from other donors' samples.

This clonotype was picked up many times. The CDR3 bases are TGTGCCAGCAGCTTTGGACTCTCGATAGATACGCAGTATTTT. Translation gives CASSFGLSIDTQYF. V usage is TRBV7-6 and J usage is TRBJ2-3, with a tentative D call TRBD2 (5 bases). The CDR3 loop spans 14 amino acids. V was cut by 3 bases and J by 5 bases, with 12 bases left in between. The germline V gene has CDR1 SGHVS and CDR2 FNYEAQ. Supplemented by reference TRBV7-6 and TRBJ2-3, the full variable domain reads GAGVSQSPRYKVTKRGQDVALRCDPISGHVSLYWYRQALGQGPEFLTYFNYEAQQDKSGLPNDRFSAERPEGSISTLTIQRTEQRDSAMYRCASSFGLSIDTQYFGPGTRLTVL.

This clonotype was seen ten or more times. This rearrangement joins TRBV5-4 to TRBJ2-7, with 10 bases aligning to TRBD1. The CDR3 is made up of 15 amino acids. Germline CDR1 and CDR2: SGHNT and YYREEE (reference sequence). V lost 4 bases, J lost 4 bases, and 8 bases stayed unmatched. CDR3 nucleotide sequence: TGTGCCAGCAGCACTAGACAGGGGGCCTTATACGAGCAGTACTTC. Amino acid sequence: CASSTRQGALYEQYF.

This clonotype was seen more than once but under ten times. The chain employs TRBV12-3 or TRBV12-4 and TRBJ1-5; TRBD1 agrees at 9 bases. J gave up 5 bases and V 6 bases, and 8 bases lay outside the gene matches. This CDR3 spans 15 amino acids. The DNA for the CDR3 is TGTGCCAGCAGAAAAGCGGGACAGGGCGATCAGCCCCAGCATTTT. Encoded protein: CASRKAGQGDQPQHF.

V and J are TRBV6-1 and TRBJ1-6, with D uncertain. From germline, CDR1 is MNHNS and CDR2 SASEGT. The CDR3 has 14 amino acids. V dropped 4 bases and J dropped 2 bases, with 6 bases sitting between them. Here the CDR3 reads CASSAGPYNSPLHF. CDR3 in DNA: TGTGCCAGCAGTGCCGGACCCTATAATTCACCCCTCCACTTT.

This clonotype was detected ten times or more. The chain employs TRBV6-2 or TRBV6-3 and TRBJ1-5; a weak D match, TRBD1 (6 bases). V shed 4 bases and J shed 6 bases, with 10 bases lying between them. The CDR3 loop spans 13 amino acids. Per germline, CDR1 MNHEY and CDR2 SVGEGT. The DNA of the CDR3 is TGTGCCAGCAGTTTATTACAGGGTCAGCCCCAGCATTTT. It translates to CASSLLQGQPQHF.

This clonotype was seen a few times. The chain has TRBV28 and TRBJ2-1; weak D call: TRBD1 (6 bases). CDR1 MDHEN and CDR2 SYDVKM come from the germline V gene. This CDR3 has 17 residues. V was trimmed by 4 bases and J by 7 bases, leaving 23 bases between them. The CDR3 DNA sequence: TGTGCCAGCAGTTCCCACAGTACCCGGGACCAGGGGAATGAGCAGTTCTTC. The encoded protein is CASSSHSTRDQGNEQFF.

The chain carries TRBV5-1 and TRBJ1-1; no clear D gene. This CDR3 spans 15 amino acids. Germline lookup yields CDR1 SGHRS and CDR2 YFSETQ. V shed 6 bases and J shed 0 bases, with 15 bases lying between them. Written as DNA, the CDR3 is TGCGCCAGCAACCAAGTTGGGAAAATGAACACTGAAGCTTTCTTT. Residues: CASNQVGKMNTEAFF.

Turning to this clonotype: A much larger clone lies one base from this, so it may be a read error. V usage is TRBV27 and J usage is TRBJ1-1, with D unclear. Germline CDR1 MNHEY, CDR2 SMNVEV (reference sequence). CDR3 length equals 13 residues. The CDR3 is CVSRKVVNTEAFF. The CDR3 DNA sequence: TGTGTCAGCAGGAAGGTCGTGAACACTGAAGCTTTCTTT.

The chain links TRBV3-1 to TRBJ2-7; either TRBD1 or TRBD2 may supply D (6 bases each). V was shortened by 0 bases and J by 9 bases, with 12 bases between the two germline ends. Germline assignment: CDR1 LGHDT and CDR2 YNNKEL (reference sequence). The CDR3 runs 13 residues. The CDR3 loop reads CASSQEARGGQYF. In DNA, the CDR3 is TGTGCCAGCAGCCAAGAAGCCAGGGGAGGGCAGTACTTC.

This sequence joins TRBV7-9 and TRBJ1-2; TRBD1 aligns across 7 bases. V dropped 8 bases and J dropped 2; count of bases not matched to a gene: 8. This CDR3 is 14 amino acids long. Germline V gene lookup returns CDR1 SEHNR and CDR2 FQNEAQ (reference sequence). In nucleotides, the CDR3 is TGTGCCAGCCAACCCGACAGGGAAAACTATGGCTACACCTTC. This gives the protein CASQPDRENYGYTF.

This clonotype was observed a few times. The chain recombines TRBV28 with TRBJ2-7; D is possibly TRBD1 (7 bases). V gave up 6 bases and J gave up 4 bases, with 10 bases separating them. Germline assignment: CDR1 MDHEN and CDR2 SYDVKM. This CDR3 has 12 residues. For the CDR3, the DNA is TGTGCCAGCAGACAGGGGAGGTACGAGCAGTACTTC. This codes for CASRQGRYEQYF.

This chain joins TRBV29-1 and TRBJ2-1, with TRBD2 matching over 12 bases. This CDR3 comprises 14 residues. CDR1 and CDR2 (germline): SQVTM, ANQGSEA. V lost 4 bases and J lost 11; bases outside the gene matches: 9. The CDR3 DNA reads TGCAGCGTTGGTGAACTAGCGGGGGGTGGTAAGCAGTTCTTC. This codes for CSVGELAGGGKQFF.

This clonotype was detected ten times or more. This sequence joins TRBV4-3 and TRBJ2-3, with TRBD1 matching over 7 bases. CDR3 length: 15 amino acids. Germline CDR1 LGHNA, CDR2 YSLEER. J was trimmed by 4 bases and V by 4 bases; bases with no gene match: 8. The CDR3: CASSRTDRAPDTQYF. CDR3 in DNA: TGCGCCAGCAGCCGAACCGACAGGGCCCCAGATACGCAGTATTTT.

The rearrangement uses TRBV28 and TRBJ2-4, with 10 bases identical to TRBD1. Germline V gene sequence: CDR1 MDHEN, CDR2 SYDVKM. V dropped 1 base and J dropped 4; count of bases not matched to a gene: 4. This CDR3 region has 16 residues. The CDR3: CASSLLGTGVKNIQYF. CDR3 bases: TGTGCCAGCAGTTTATTGGGGACAGGGGTTAAAAACATTCAGTACTTC.

This clonotype was detected only a few times. The CDR3 bases are TGCGCCAGTGGGACTAGCGGGGGCCACGAGCAGTACTTC. Protein product: CASGTSGGHEQYF. V is TRBV10-2 and J is TRBJ2-7, with 14 bases matching TRBD2. V lost 9 bases, J lost 5 bases, and 3 bases stayed unmatched. The CDR3 is 13 residues long. Germline V gene lookup returns CDR1 WSHSY and CDR2 SAAADI.

V gene TRBV20-1 combines with J gene TRBJ1-5; D is uncertain. The CDR3 runs 16 residues. CDR1 is DFQATT, CDR2 SNEGSKA, per germline (reference sequence). The V end lost 3 bases, the J end lost 0 bases, and 15 bases lay between the germline ends. The CDR3 sequence is CSASGLVGRSNQPQHF. The DNA for the CDR3 is TGCAGTGCTAGTGGGCTCGTCGGGCGTAGCAATCAGCCCCAGCATTTT.

The rearrangement joins TRBV28 to TRBJ1-4, with 9 bases lining up with TRBD1. This CDR3 has 12 amino acids. Germline V gene sequence: CDR1 MDHEN, CDR2 SYDVKM. V was clipped by 6 bases and J by 14 bases; unmatched bases: 7. The CDR3 bases are TGTGCCAGCAGGCCAACCGGGACAGGGCTGTTTTTT. Translating it yields CASRPTGTGLFF.

This clonotype was seen repeatedly, ten times or more. The rearrangement joins TRBV6-4 to TRBJ2-3, with D tentatively TRBD1 (5 bases). The CDR3 runs 14 residues. V was cut by 5 bases and J by 2 bases, with 11 bases left in between. Germline V gene data show CDR1 as MRHNA and CDR2 as SNTAGT. The CDR3 region has the DNA TGTGCCAGCAGTACCGACGGACACACAGATACGCAGTATTTT. This sequence encodes CASSTDGHTDTQYF.

This clonotype was observed many times. This rearrangement joins TRBV28 to TRBJ1-3; 7 positions match TRBD1. This CDR3 comprises 14 residues. In germline, CDR1 is MDHEN, CDR2 SYDVKM. J lost 9 bases, V lost 6 bases, and 11 bases had no gene match. The CDR3 loop is CASSPRGDVATIYF. In nucleotides, the CDR3 is TGTGCCAGCAGCCCCAGGGGGGACGTGGCCACCATATATTTT.

This clonotype turned up a few times. The V and J genes are TRBV27 and TRBJ2-7, with TRBD1 identical over 8 bases. CDR3 length equals 14 residues. Germline CDR1 reads MNHEY; CDR2 reads SMNVEV (reference sequence). V shed 5 bases and J 6 bases; nucleotides not matched to a gene: 9. CDR3 sequence reads: CASSQDRAVREQYF. CDR3 bases: TGTGCCAGCAGTCAGGACAGGGCAGTGCGCGAGCAGTACTTC.

At least ten counts were recorded for this clonotype. The J gene is TRBJ2-2, the V gene TRBV4-1, with D tentatively TRBD2 (6 bases). There are 17 residues in the CDR3. The V and J ends lost 2 bases and 5 bases respectively, with 18 bases between them. CDR1 and CDR2 from the germline V gene are MGHRA and YSYEKL. CDR3 in amino acids: CASSQRTEGLGTGELFF. DNA for the CDR3: TGCGCCAGCAGCCAACGAACGGAGGGCCTAGGGACCGGGGAGCTGTTTTTT.

This clonotype showed up just a few times. The J gene is TRBJ2-2, the V gene TRBV20-1; a weak D match, TRBD1 (6 bases). Germline V gene sequence: CDR1 DFQATT, CDR2 SNEGSKA (reference sequence). V was trimmed by 3 bases and J by 2 bases, leaving 13 bases between them. CDR3 length: 15 amino acids. The DNA for the CDR3 is TGCAGTGCTAGTCGAGGGGGAATTAACACCGGGGAGCTGTTTTTT. Amino acid sequence: CSASRGGINTGELFF.

In its sample, this clonotype was seen many times. The chain is built from TRBV18 and TRBJ2-7, with 8 bases matching TRBD1. V dropped 6 bases and J dropped 4; count of bases not matched to a gene: 8. Germline V gives CDR1 KGHSH, CDR2 LQKENI. The CDR3 spans 14 residues. CDR3 region: CASSPNRGEYEQYF. The CDR3 DNA reads as TGTGCCAGCTCTCCCAACAGGGGGGAATACGAGCAGTACTTC.

This clonotype was seen only a few times. The V and J genes are TRBV12-3 or TRBV12-4 and TRBJ1-6; D unclear. The CDR3 totals 16 residues. V shed 3 bases and J shed 0 bases, with 9 bases lying between them. CDR3: CASSLKGTSYNSPLHF. The CDR3 DNA sequence: TGTGCCAGCAGTTTGAAAGGAACCTCCTATAATTCACCCCTCCACTTT.

This clonotype appeared many times. The gene calls are TRBV6-6 and TRBJ1-4; perhaps TRBD1 as D (6 bases). The germline V gene has CDR1 MNHNY and CDR2 SVGAGI (reference sequence). This CDR3 is 12 amino acids long. V lost 6 bases and J lost 8, with 10 bases in between. CDR3 nucleotides: TGTGCCAGCAGGGACAGTCCCGAAAAACTGTTTTTT. This encodes CASRDSPEKLFF.

Relative to its sample, this clonotype is medium-sized (0.01 to 0.1%). The chain uses TRBV6-4 and TRBJ2-3; no reliable D call. Per the germline V gene, CDR1 is MRHNA and CDR2 is SNTAGT. The CDR3 is 14 amino acids. V dropped 0 bases and J dropped 4 bases, with 8 bases sitting between them. CDR3 nucleotides: TGTGCCAGCAGTGACTCGGGGAATGCAGATACGCAGTATTTT. The encoded protein is CASSDSGNADTQYF.

This clonotype was detected ten times or more. The rearrangement joins TRBV7-9 to TRBJ2-3; D could derive from TRBD1 or TRBD2 (5 bases each). Germline lookup yields CDR1 SEHNR and CDR2 FQNEAQ (reference sequence). CDR3 length: 14 residues. The V and J ends lost 3 bases and 3 bases respectively, with 10 bases between them. DNA for the CDR3: TGTGCCAGCAGCTTCGGCAGGGAGACAGATACGCAGTATTTT. It translates to CASSFGRETDTQYF.

This clonotype was detected ten times or more. The rearrangement uses TRBV5-4 and TRBJ2-7; 12 nucleotides line up with TRBD2. The CDR3 has 16 residues. V trimming: 4 bases; J trimming: 5 bases; junction bases outside the gene matches: 10. Per germline, CDR1 SGHNT and CDR2 YYREEE (reference sequence). This CDR3 reads CASSRASGGAEHEQYF. The CDR3 DNA sequence: TGTGCCAGCAGCCGTGCTAGCGGGGGGGCCGAGCACGAGCAGTACTTC.

This clonotype was recorded at least ten times. This chain connects TRBV10-3 to TRBJ1-5; 9 bases line up with TRBD1. Trimming took 7 bases from V and 0 from J; bases not matched to a gene: 10. Germline V CDR1 and CDR2: ENHRY, SYGVKD. This CDR3 comprises 17 residues. The CDR3, as DNA: TGTGCCATCAAATGGACAGGGGTACTTAATAGCAATCAGCCCCAGCATTTT. Translation: CAIKWTGVLNSNQPQHF.